Following are 14 T cell receptor beta chains from one sample sequenced in a study of T cells in Graves' hyperthyroidism and ophthalmopathy (dated by TCRdb to the late 2010s). The method was multiplex PCR. Sequencing instrument: Illumina HiSeq 2000. Amplification of TCR beta CDR3 regions was carried out from RNA transcripts. A first-round RT-PCR of the TCR CDR3 used the HTBI primer set with the Qiagen OneStep RT-PCR kit. The public reads were reanalyzed by TCRdb: fastp trimming at Q25, MiXCR alignment, in-frame beta chains only. Identical CDR3 proteins give one entry, which carries the most common genes and DNA. A total of more than 500,000 distinct CDR3 sequences appear in this sample, 14% of them only once. The ten biggest clones cover about 14% of the sample. The sample comprised blood. The receptors stem from a woman in her thirties or forties with Graves' hyperthyroidism.

The V and J genes are TRBV2 and TRBJ1-2, with 9 bases fitting TRBD1. The CDR3 totals 13 residues. Germline CDR1 is SNHLY and CDR2 is FYNNEI. After removal of 6 bases from V and 8 bases from J, the junction contained 7 bases not matched to a gene. As DNA, the CDR3 is TGTGCCAGCAGGGTACAGGGGGCTTGGGGCTACACCTTC. Protein sequence: CASRVQGAWGYTF.

The V call is TRBV20-1, the J call TRBJ1-3, with 8 bases identical to TRBD1. The CDR3 contains 15 residues. V trimming: 6 bases; J trimming: 2 bases; junction bases outside the gene matches: 9. The germline gives CDR1 DFQATT, CDR2 SNEGSKA (reference sequence). The CDR3 region is CSAQGQGEAGNTIYF. The CDR3 DNA follows: TGCAGTGCACAAGGACAGGGAGAGGCTGGAAACACCATATATTTT.

This clonotype was picked up many times. The rearrangement uses TRBV6-2 or TRBV6-3 and TRBJ2-7, with 13 positions matching TRBD2. The germline CDR1 and CDR2 sequences are MNHEY and SVGEGT. This CDR3 region has 15 residues. J lost 4 bases, V lost 4 bases, and 4 bases had no gene match. CDR3 bases: TGTGCCAGCAGTTCCGGGACTAGCGGGAAATACGAGCAGTACTTC. Translating it yields CASSSGTSGKYEQYF.

Points on this clonotype: Just one base apart from a much larger clone, this may be a read error. The rearrangement joins TRBV20-1 to TRBJ2-7; tentatively, D is TRBD1 or TRBD2 (6 bases each). In germline, CDR1 is DFQATT, CDR2 SNEGSKA (reference sequence). This CDR3 spans 14 amino acids. CDR3 amino acids: CGAGHGGSSYEQYF. DNA of the CDR3: TGCGGTGCTGGACACGGGGGCAGCTCCTACGAGCAGTACTTC.

The chain is built from TRBV7-2 and TRBJ1-6; tentatively, D is TRBD1 (5 bases). V was cut by 2 bases and J by 8 bases, with 7 bases left in between. The CDR3 covers 13 residues. Germline-derived CDR1 and CDR2 are SGHTA and FQGNSA. The CDR3 coding sequence is TGTGCCAGCAGCTTACTCAGGGATTCACCCCTCCACTTT. Amino acids: CASSLLRDSPLHF.

This clonotype was picked up many times. The V call is TRBV7-3, the J call TRBJ2-2; D is possibly TRBD2 (6 bases). The germline gives CDR1 SGHTA, CDR2 FQGTGA. This CDR3 is built from 15 residues. V gave up 0 bases and J gave up 4 bases, with 9 bases separating them. The CDR3 loop reads CASSLTSGVTGELFF. DNA of the CDR3: TGTGCCAGCAGCTTAACTAGCGGAGTCACCGGGGAGCTGTTTTTT.

A few counts support this clonotype. CDR3 residues: CASSKGQGAANIQYF. The CDR3 coding sequence is TGTGCCAGCAGCAAAGGACAGGGGGCTGCGAACATTCAGTACTTC. The chain links TRBV12-3 or TRBV12-4 to TRBJ2-4; TRBD1 matches 11 bases. This CDR3 has 15 residues. V was pared by 6 bases and J by 7 bases, with 8 bases of the junction left unmatched.

This clonotype was seen ten or more times. This chain connects TRBV28 to TRBJ2-7; TRBD2 matches at 7 bases. In germline, CDR1 is MDHEN, CDR2 SYDVKM. The CDR3 is made up of 14 amino acids. V dropped 7 bases and J dropped 2; count of bases not matched to a gene: 8. The DNA of the CDR3 is TGTGCCAGCAACATCCGCGGGAGCACCTACGAGCAGTACTTC. Translated: CASNIRGSTYEQYF.

This clonotype was observed at least ten times. The chain combines TRBV10-2 with TRBJ1-5; maybe TRBD1 (6 bases). Germline-derived CDR1 and CDR2 are WSHSY and SAAADI. Trimming shortened V by 6 bases and J by 0 bases, and 12 bases separated the two germline ends. The CDR3 length is 15 residues. The CDR3 here is CASRDSPYSNQPQHF. The CDR3 DNA reads TGCGCCAGCAGGGACAGCCCGTATAGCAATCAGCCCCAGCATTTT.

This clonotype occurred many times. The CDR3 nucleotides are TGTGCCAGCAGCAACCCACCCCACTCTGGGGCCAACGTCCTGACTTTC. Translating it yields CASSNPPHSGANVLTF. The V call is TRBV6-1, the J call TRBJ2-6; the D is unclear. CDR1 and CDR2 (germline): MNHNS, SASEGT. V shed 6 bases and J shed 0 bases, with 12 bases lying between them. The CDR3 extends over 16 amino acids.

The chain uses TRBV5-8 and TRBJ2-2, with TRBD1 matching 9 bases. The CDR3 contains 16 residues. Trimming removed 3 bases from V and 5 bases from J; junction bases left unmatched: 8. Germline V CDR1 and CDR2: SGHTS, YDEGEE. In nucleotides, the CDR3 is TGTGCCAGCAGCTCGACGGGACAGGGCCTGACCGGGGAGCTGTTTTTT. Translated, it gives CASSSTGQGLTGELFF.

Only a few counts were recorded for this clonotype. Here the CDR3 reads CASRPNDKFTEAFF. The DNA for the CDR3 is TGTGCCAGCAGACCCAATGACAAATTCACTGAAGCTTTCTTT. V gene TRBV28 combines with J gene TRBJ1-1; D gene ambiguous. The length of the CDR3 is 14 residues. CDR1 is MDHEN, CDR2 SYDVKM, per germline. V lost 6 bases, J lost 4 bases, and 15 bases lay in between.

In this sample, this clonotype turned up many times. The CDR3: CASSLGGTRVNEQYF. The CDR3 region has the DNA TGTGCCAGCAGCTTAGGAGGGACTAGGGTGAACGAGCAGTACTTC. The chain couples TRBV11-2 to TRBJ2-7; 8 nucleotides align to TRBD2. With V trimmed by 1 base and J by 5 bases, 7 bases remained unmatched. Germline values: CDR1 SGHAT, CDR2 FQNNGV. The CDR3 loop spans 15 amino acids.

This clonotype was seen ten or more times. This sequence joins TRBV9 and TRBJ2-1, with 7 bases aligning to TRBD2. The CDR3 spans 14 residues. Trimming took 0 bases from V and 6 from J; bases not matched to a gene: 3. Germline CDR1 and CDR2: SGDLS and YYNGEE. The CDR3 DNA is TGTGCCAGCAGCGTAGGGGACTACTTCAATGAGCAGTTCTTC. It is translated as CASSVGDYFNEQFF.